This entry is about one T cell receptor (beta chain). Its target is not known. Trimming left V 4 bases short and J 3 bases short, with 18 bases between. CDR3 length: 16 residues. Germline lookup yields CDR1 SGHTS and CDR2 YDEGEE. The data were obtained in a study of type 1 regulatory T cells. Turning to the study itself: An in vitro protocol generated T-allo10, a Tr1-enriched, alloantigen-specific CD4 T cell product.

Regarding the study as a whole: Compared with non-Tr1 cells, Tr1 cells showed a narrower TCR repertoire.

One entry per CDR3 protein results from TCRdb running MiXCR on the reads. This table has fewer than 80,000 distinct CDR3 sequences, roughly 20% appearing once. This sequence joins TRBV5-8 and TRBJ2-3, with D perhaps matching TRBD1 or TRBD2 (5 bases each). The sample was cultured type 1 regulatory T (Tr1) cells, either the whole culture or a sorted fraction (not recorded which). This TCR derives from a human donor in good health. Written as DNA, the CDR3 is TGTGCCAGCAGCCCAGGGTTAGAGGAGGCGACAGATACGCAGTATTTT. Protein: CASSPGLEEATDTQYF.